The entry below gives a single TCR beta chain sequence along with its context. These data originate in a study of blood T cell repertoires in COVID-19. Background on the study: Some COVID-19 samples were acute and others convalescent; all came from the United States, Italy and Spain. T cells, B-cell-depleted T cells, or PBMCs provided the cDNA or gDNA that served as material.

Sequencing was performed with immunoSEQ multiplex PCR; in TCRdb, only in-frame clones are kept and a portion is missing. The table shows around 130,000 clones, with more than 70% occurring only once. Trimming cost V 1 base and J 8 bases, with 11 bases left between them. Germline CDR1 is LGHDT and CDR2 is YNNKEL (reference sequence). The CDR3 consists of 13 residues. Specimen: peripheral blood. The gene calls are TRBV3-1 (or the pseudogene TRBV3-2) and TRBJ1-2; tentative D call: TRBD1 (6 bases). The TCR was taken from a woman aged 60-70 years with acute or convalescent COVID-19. This chain's CDR3 is CASSQGGGGGYTF. In nucleotides, the CDR3 is TGTGCCAGCAGCCAAGGAGGGGGAGGGGGCTACACCTTC.